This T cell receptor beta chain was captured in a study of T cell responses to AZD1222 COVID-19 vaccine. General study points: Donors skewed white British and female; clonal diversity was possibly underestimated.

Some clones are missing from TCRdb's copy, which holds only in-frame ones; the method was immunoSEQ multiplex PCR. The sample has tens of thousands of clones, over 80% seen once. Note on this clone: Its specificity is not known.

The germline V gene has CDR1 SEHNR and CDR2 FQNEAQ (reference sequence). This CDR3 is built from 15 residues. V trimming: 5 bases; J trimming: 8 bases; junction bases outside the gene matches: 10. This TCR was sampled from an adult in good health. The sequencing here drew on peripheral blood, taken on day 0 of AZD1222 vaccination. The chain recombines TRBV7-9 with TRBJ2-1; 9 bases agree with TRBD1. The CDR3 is CASSRGSGQGDEQFF. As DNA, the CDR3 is TGTGCCAGCAGCAGAGGTTCGGGACAGGGCGATGAGCAGTTCTTC.